Below are 8 T cell receptor beta chains sequenced from a single sample in a study of CXCR3-negative and CXCR3-positive naive CD8 T cells. The libraries of TRB cDNA were constructed through 5' RACE using UMI labels. TCRdb processed the 5' RACE reads again and assigns one entry to each CDR3 protein, with no DNA. The specimen's table records around 92,000 distinct CDR3 sequences. The material sequenced was naive CXCR3- CD8+ T cells from blood. Subset specified: CD45RO-CCR7+CD27+CD95- naive CD8+ T cells lacking CXCR3 (TNR3-). The receptors here all came from a human donor in good health. Some clones in this sample may be carry-over from other donors' samples.

The V and J genes are TRBV20-1 and TRBJ1-1; TCRdb reports TRBD1, a call that lacks DNA to check it against. The germline CDR1 and CDR2 sequences are DFQATT and SNEGSKA (reference sequence). The CDR3 consists of 14 residues. CDR3 region: CSARGAWDGTEAFF.

The rearrangement links TRBV5-1 to TRBJ2-1; the D call from TCRdb, TRBD1, cannot be confirmed without DNA. CDR1 and CDR2 (germline): SGHRS, YFSETQ. CDR3 size: 14 residues. The CDR3 sequence: CASRSGQIYNEQFF.

The chain joins TRBV29-1 to TRBJ2-1; TCRdb returns TRBD2, unconfirmable since there is no DNA. The CDR3 runs to 14 residues. Germline assignment: CDR1 SQVTM and CDR2 ANQGSEA. CDR3 amino acids: CSVERVSSYNEQFF.

The genes are TRBV3-1 and TRBJ2-7; TCRdb's D call of TRBD2 is untestable without DNA. This CDR3 comprises 14 residues. Germline CDR1 and CDR2: LGHDT and YNNKEL (reference sequence). CDR3 amino acids: CASSPRLADYEQYF.

The chain employs TRBV28 and TRBJ2-7; the TCRdb call, TRBD2, lacks DNA for checking. The length of the CDR3 is 16 residues. The germline V gene encodes CDR1 MDHEN and CDR2 SYDVKM. CDR3 protein: CASSLGTLAENYEQYF.

This chain connects TRBV5-1 to TRBJ1-1. Per germline, CDR1 SGHRS and CDR2 YFSETQ. The CDR3 has 12 amino acids. The chain's CDR3 is CASSLVPNEAFF.

The chain carries TRBV27 and TRBJ2-3. The CDR3 sequence is 13 residues long. CDR1 and CDR2 from the germline V gene are MNHEY and SMNVEV (reference sequence). The CDR3 sequence is CASSFSSTDTQYF.

The rearrangement links TRBV28 to TRBJ2-7. Per the germline V gene, CDR1 is MDHEN and CDR2 is SYDVKM. CDR3 length: 14 amino acids. The CDR3 reads CASSLWGGSYEQYF. Variable domain in full (rest from reference TRBV28 and TRBJ2-7): DVKVTQSSRYLVKRTGEKVFLECVQDMDHENMFWYRQDPGLGLRLIYFSYDVKMKEKGDIPEGYSVSREKKERFSLILESASTNQTSMYLCASSLWGGSYEQYFGPGTRLTVT.